The text below deals with one TCR beta chain. Its antigen has not been determined. Base qualities are not provided; no much larger clone lies one nucleotide away. Taken with the paper, the label for time point translates to: newly diagnosed, previously untreated cHL patient sample. PBMCs from patients with newly diagnosed, previously untreated classical Hodgkin lymphoma were sequenced as a comparison group for the relapsed/refractory trial patients. Peripheral blood was collected in 8 mL Vacutainer Cell Preparation Tubes, from which PBMCs were isolated by centrifugation and then cryopreserved. The Qiagen DNeasy kit was used to extract genomic DNA from unsorted PBMCs and from the negatively selected CD4+ and CD8+ fractions. Using primers that anneal to V and J segments, immunoSEQ multiplex PCR amplified the TCR beta CDR3 regions. A synthetic immune receptor repertoire was used to minimize amplification bias, and any residual bias was removed computationally once sequencing was done. The study's processing was this. Repertoire diversity was quantified as the Shannon entropy index using custom Python scripts. Unsorted, CD4+ and CD8+ repertoires were examined separately, except in combined analyses, for which CD4+ and CD8+ sequences were merged in silico. This is the immuneACCESS table as TCRdb keeps it, with only in-frame sequences that have V and J called. A part of the clones is gone; compared with another copy, unresolved V genes explain less than half, and the rest is unexplained. The V and J calls and clone size were taken over from that table, and D and trimming were inferred from the DNA. The sample yields tens of thousands of clones; approximately 95% were counted once. In total, the top ten clones hold approximately 4% of the sample.

This sample was included in a study of PD-1 blockade in classical Hodgkin lymphoma (TCRdb year 2020). General notes on the study: The study used TCR beta sequencing and CyTOF to define a peripheral blood immune signature of response to PD-1 blockade in classical Hodgkin lymphoma. Study-wide conclusions, independent of this receptor: The study was restricted to a single clinical trial cohort, and the causes of repertoire differences, possibly disease activity or prior therapy, were left undefined. Baseline TCR diversity was reported to be lower in newly diagnosed patients than in healthy donors and to be lower still in relapsed/refractory patients.

The V and J ends are trimmed by 2 bases and 1 base, leaving 15 bases between them. For CDR1 and CDR2, the germline V gene (reference sequence) lists LNHDA and SQIVND. From its cysteine to its phenylalanine, the CDR3 spans 18 amino acids. The sequence is cut down to CDR3 DNA, 54 bases in frame from base 1. Sequencing was performed on peripheral blood mononuclear cells (PBMCs). The chain uses TRBV19 and TRBJ2-6, with TRBD1 as a weak D call on 5 bases. The sequence was collected from a human donor with classical Hodgkin lymphoma. CDR3 region: CASSISGQLSSGANVLTF. The bases are TGTGCCAGTAGTATAAGTGGACAACTATCTTCTGGGGCCAACGTCCTGACTTTC.